A single TCR beta chain is shown here with its context. CDR3 length: 15 residues. CDR1 and CDR2 from the germline V gene are LNHDA and SQIVND (reference sequence). V gave up 4 bases and J gave up 8 bases; unmatched junction bases: 10. Original processing methods: Reference gene primer amplification gave estimated nucleated cell counts. This table comes from immunoSEQ multiplex PCR, and its TCRdb copy is limited to in-frame clones, with some not included. The V and J calls and clone size come from that table; D and trimming were worked out from the DNA. The sample holds about 270,000 clones; approximately 90% are singletons and the top ten take roughly 3.9%. This record comes from a study of blood T cell repertoires in COVID-19.

The sequence came from a woman aged 25-40 years with acute COVID-19. Input material: PBMCs or T cells enriched from blood (not recorded which). The chain uses TRBV19 and TRBJ1-1; 10 bases fit TRBD1. The CDR3 region is CASSRQGAERSEAFF. The CDR3 nucleotides are TGTGCCAGTAGTAGACAGGGGGCGGAGAGGAGCGAAGCTTTCTTT.